This entry lists 8 T cell receptor beta chains sequenced from one sample in a study of T cell changes during pregnancy in multiple sclerosis. Profiling relied on immunoSEQ multiplex PCR, and the TCRdb table lists in-frame clones only, not all of them. The data contain 75,000 to 100,000 clones, around 94% of them singletons. This sample comprised peripheral blood, obtained after pregnancy. These receptors were collected from a female donor with multiple sclerosis, enrolled in a pregnancy study.

The chain joins TRBV6-1 to TRBJ2-7, with 11 bases lining up with TRBD1. With V trimmed by 5 bases and J by 3 bases, 6 bases remained unmatched. CDR3 length equals 15 residues. The germline V gene has CDR1 MNHNS and CDR2 SASEGT. CDR3 protein: CASSWDRGDGYEQYF. The DNA of the CDR3 is TGTGCCAGCAGTTGGGACAGGGGGGATGGCTACGAGCAGTACTTC.

This chain links TRBV6-6 with TRBJ2-3, with a weak D call TRBD1 (5 bases). The CDR3 covers 14 residues. V was pared by 2 bases and J by 7 bases, with 13 bases between. Germline CDR1 is MNHNY and CDR2 is SVGAGI (reference sequence). CDR3 coding DNA: TGTGCCAGCAGTTACGCGGAAGGGGCAAATACGCAGTATTTT. It is translated as CASSYAEGANTQYF.

The rearrangement links TRBV6-5 to TRBJ2-7; D might be TRBD1 (5 bases). The CDR3 is 15 residues long. V shed 5 bases and J shed 0 bases, with 14 bases lying between them. From germline, CDR1 is MNHEY and CDR2 SVGAGI. DNA of the CDR3: TGTGCCAGCAGTCCTTGGGGCGGAAGCTCCTACGAGCAGTACTTC. Encoded protein: CASSPWGGSSYEQYF.

V usage is TRBV11-3 and J usage is TRBJ1-6; D not certain. The CDR3 has 11 residues. V shed 4 bases and J shed 13 bases, with 8 bases lying between them. The V gene's germline CDR1 is SGHNT and CDR2 YENEEA. CDR3 nucleotides: TGTGCCAGCAGCTCCCGCAGGCCCCTCCACTTT. It yields the protein CASSSRRPLHF.

The rearrangement uses TRBV9 and TRBJ1-5, with TRBD1 matching over 8 bases. CDR1 is SGDLS and CDR2 is YYNGEE in the germline V gene. Trimming took 3 bases from V and 6 from J; bases not matched to a gene: 5. This CDR3 comprises 14 residues. The CDR3 bases are TGTGCCAGCAGCGAGGGACAGGAAGCTCAGCCCCAGCATTTT. It specifies CASSEGQEAQPQHF.

The CDR3 here is CASSEGEGAGYTF. The CDR3 DNA follows: TGTGCCAGCAGTGAAGGAGAAGGGGCTGGCTACACCTTC. V and J are TRBV6-1 and TRBJ1-2, with D possibly TRBD1 on 5 matching bases. This CDR3 has 13 amino acids. V shed 1 base and J shed 7 bases, with 10 bases lying between them. CDR1 is MNHNS and CDR2 is SASEGT in the germline V gene.

The chain recombines TRBV7-2 with TRBJ1-5; TRBD1 matches at 8 bases. Germline lookup yields CDR1 SGHTA and CDR2 FQGNSA. This CDR3 has 15 residues. V shed 5 bases and J 4 bases; nucleotides not matched to a gene: 7. The CDR3 bases are TGTGCCAGCAGCGTGAGGACAGGGCAGAATCAGCCCCAGCATTTT. Protein sequence: CASSVRTGQNQPQHF. Looking up the rest from reference TRBV7-2 and TRBJ1-5 gives the full variable domain: GAGVSQSPSNKVTEKGKDVELRCDPISGHTALYWYRQSLGQGLEFLIYFQGNSAPDKSGLPSDRFSAERTGGSVSTLTIQRTQQEDSAVYLCASSVRTGQNQPQHFGDGTRLSIL.

The gene calls are TRBV7-9 and TRBJ1-5; tentatively, D is TRBD1 (5 bases). The V end lost 1 base, the J end lost 6 bases, and 7 bases lay between the germline ends. Per the germline V gene, CDR1 is SEHNR and CDR2 is FQNEAQ (reference sequence). This CDR3 spans 13 amino acids. The CDR3 loop reads CASSLGGFQPQHF. The CDR3 DNA reads as TGTGCCAGCAGCTTAGGGGGCTTTCAGCCCCAGCATTTT. Looking up the rest from reference TRBV7-9 and TRBJ1-5 gives the full variable domain: DTGVSQNPRHKITKRGQNVTFRCDPISEHNRLYWYRQTLGQGPEFLTYFQNEAQLEKSRLLSDRFSAERPKGSFSTLEIQRTEQGDSAMYLCASSLGGFQPQHFGDGTRLSIL.